Listed here are 19 T cell receptor beta chains from one sample, sequenced in a study of T cells in Graves' hyperthyroidism and ophthalmopathy. Amplification of TCR beta CDR3 regions was performed using RNA transcripts as template. The HTBI primer set was used in a first-round RT-PCR of the TCR CDR3. TCRdb reprocessed the multiplex PCR reads with MiXCR, giving one entry per CDR3 protein. The sample shows some 510,000 distinct CDR3 sequences, around 45% of them seen only once. Input material: peripheral blood or thyroid tissue (not recorded which). These TCRs come from a woman aged 18-29 years with Graves' hyperthyroidism.

DNA for the CDR3: TGTGCCAGCAGTTCCCGACAGGTCAACGTCCTGACTTTC. This translates into CASSSRQVNVLTF. The rearrangement uses TRBV7-3 and TRBJ2-6; TRBD1 might be the D (6 bases). This CDR3 is built from 13 residues. V gave up 6 bases and J gave up 9 bases, with 12 bases separating them. CDR1 is SGHTA, CDR2 FQGTGA, per germline.

This clonotype was found many times. This chain uses TRBV9 with TRBJ1-6, with TRBD1 as a possible D gene (6 bases). The V gene's germline CDR1 is SGDLS and CDR2 YYNGEE. With 0 bases removed from V and 2 bases from J, the gap between germline ends came to 6 bases. The CDR3 is made up of 15 amino acids. This CDR3 reads CASSVGQAYNSPLHF. CDR3 coding DNA: TGTGCCAGCAGCGTAGGACAGGCCTATAATTCACCCCTCCACTTT.

The chain joins TRBV19 to TRBJ2-2; 12 nucleotides line up with TRBD2. Germline V gene data show CDR1 as LNHDA and CDR2 as SQIVND (reference sequence). Trimming took 8 bases from V and 0 from J; bases not matched to a gene: 10. The CDR3 runs to 18 residues. In nucleotides, the CDR3 is TGTGCCAGTCGCGGGTTTGGACTAGCGGGAACGAACACCGGGGAGCTGTTTTTT. Protein product: CASRGFGLAGTNTGELFF.

This chain joins TRBV5-1 and TRBJ1-2; D is unclear. CDR3 length equals 14 residues. V was shortened by 4 bases and J by 4 bases, with 14 bases between the two germline ends. Germline loops: CDR1 SGHRS, CDR2 YFSETQ. The CDR3 region is CASSQTDSLYGYTF. CDR3 nucleotides: TGCGCCAGCAGCCAAACGGACTCGCTCTATGGCTACACCTTC.

This clonotype was picked up one time. CDR3 nucleotides: TGCGCCAGCAGTGCGGGAGCTAACCAAGAGACCCAGTACTTC. Translation: CASSAGANQETQYF. The chain combines TRBV10-1 with TRBJ2-5, with D possibly being TRBD2 (6 bases). CDR1 and CDR2 from the germline V gene are WNHNN and SYGVQD (reference sequence). With 4 bases removed from V and 0 bases from J, the gap between germline ends came to 9 bases. CDR3 size: 14 residues.

This clonotype was detected only a few times. The J gene is TRBJ2-5, the V gene TRBV7-2; TRBD2 aligns across 9 bases. CDR1 SGHTA and CDR2 FQGNSA come from the germline V gene. The CDR3 runs 15 residues. V gave up 0 bases and J gave up 7 bases; unmatched junction bases: 6. CDR3 region: CASSLASGRGGTQYF. In DNA form, the CDR3 reads TGTGCCAGCAGCTTAGCTAGCGGGAGAGGCGGGACCCAGTACTTC.

To note about this clonotype: This may come from a read error, since a much larger clone is one base off. The J gene is TRBJ2-2, the V gene TRBV10-3; the match to TRBD1 covers 8 bases. CDR1 ENHRY and CDR2 SYGVKD come from the germline V gene. The CDR3 runs 14 residues. V gave up 11 bases and J gave up 7 bases; unmatched junction bases: 12. The CDR3 bases are TGTGCCGTCGGTCCAGGGGGCGCCGTCGGGGAGCTGTTTTTT. Its protein is CAVGPGGAVGELFF.

In DNA form, the CDR3 reads TGCGCCAGCAGCCCACTAGCGGGAGCCCCAGATACGCAGTATTTT. Its translation: CASSPLAGAPDTQYF. The chain couples TRBV5-1 to TRBJ2-3, with 11 bases that match TRBD2. Germline V CDR1 and CDR2: SGHRS, YFSETQ. The J segment lost 4 bases and the V segment lost 4 bases, leaving 5 bases of the junction unmatched. The CDR3 spans 15 residues. The full variable domain, with the rest looked up from reference TRBV5-1 and TRBJ2-3, is KAGVTQTPRYLIKTRGQQVTLSCSPISGHRSVSWYQQTPGQGLQFLFEYFSETQRNKGNFPGRFSGRQFSNSRSEMNVSTLELGDSALYLCASSPLAGAPDTQYFGPGTRLTVL.

This chain joins TRBV7-2 and TRBJ1-4; 10 bases agree with TRBD1. The V gene end was trimmed by 1 base and the J gene end by 14 bases; junction bases not matched to a gene: 7. CDR1 and CDR2 from the germline V gene are SGHTA and FQGNSA. The CDR3 is 14 residues long. CDR3 protein: CASSLDGTGAWLFF. CDR3 nucleotide sequence: TGTGCCAGCAGCTTAGATGGGACAGGGGCCTGGCTGTTTTTT.

This clonotype was found a few times. The chain employs TRBV7-8 and TRBJ1-4; D is unresolved. Germline lookup yields CDR1 SGHVS and CDR2 FQNEAQ. The germline V and J ends were trimmed by 6 bases and 10 bases, with 15 bases remaining between them. The CDR3 has 13 amino acids. CDR3 residues: CASSPPGRGKLFF. CDR3 coding DNA: TGTGCCAGCAGTCCGCCGGGCCGAGGAAAACTGTTTTTT.

For this clonotype: The conserved phenylalanine or tryptophan normally closing the CDR3 is absent here, so this likely arose from a read error. The limits of the CDR3 on the DNA are not certain, so only TCRdb's listed CDR3 is given. The chain has TRBV13 and TRBJ2-5. The CDR3 extends over 8 residues, inclusive of both ends. Germline V gene data show CDR1 as PRHDT and CDR2 as FYEKMQ (reference sequence). The CDR3 reads CATSDDVS.

Many counts were recorded for this clonotype. The CDR3 nucleotides read TGTGCCAGCAGCTTAGAGGCAGGTCTGAACACTGAAGCTTTCTTT. Protein sequence: CASSLEAGLNTEAFF. The rearrangement uses TRBV7-6 and TRBJ1-1; no firm D call. Germline V gives CDR1 SGHVS, CDR2 FNYEAQ. The ends were cut back, 1 base at V and 0 bases at J, with 9 bases in the middle. There are 15 residues in the CDR3. Drawing the rest from reference TRBV7-6 and TRBJ1-1, the complete variable domain is GAGVSQSPRYKVTKRGQDVALRCDPISGHVSLYWYRQALGQGPEFLTYFNYEAQQDKSGLPNDRFSAERPEGSISTLTIQRTEQRDSAMYRCASSLEAGLNTEAFFGQGTRLTVV.

The rearrangement joins TRBV2 to TRBJ2-6; D is unclear. Germline V lookup: CDR1 SNHLY, CDR2 FYNNEI. V lost 4 bases to trimming and J lost 6 bases, with 10 bases between them. The CDR3 has 14 amino acids. Written as DNA, the CDR3 is TGTGCCAGCAGTGGACCGGGTGAGGCCAACGTCCTGACTTTC. This codes for CASSGPGEANVLTF.

This clonotype was observed many times. The gene calls are TRBV12-3 or TRBV12-4 and TRBJ2-5, with D hard to call. The CDR3 has 12 residues. The V end was cut by 5 bases, the J end by 5 bases, with 9 bases between. The CDR3 region is CASSDLGETQYF. The CDR3 nucleotides read TGTGCCAGCAGTGACCTTGGGGAGACCCAGTACTTC.

This clonotype was found many times. The CDR3 here is CSVEVGRGRRDHEQYF. CDR3 nucleotides: TGCAGCGTTGAAGTGGGACGCGGGAGGCGTGATCACGAGCAGTACTTC. The V and J genes are TRBV29-1 and TRBJ2-7; 8 nucleotides match TRBD2. J was trimmed by 5 bases and V by 1 base; bases with no gene match: 13. This CDR3 spans 16 amino acids. Germline CDR1 and CDR2: SQVTM and ANQGSEA.

V usage is TRBV2 and J usage is TRBJ1-4, with 10 bases lining up with TRBD1. The germline V gene encodes CDR1 SNHLY and CDR2 FYNNEI. The CDR3 has 18 residues. J gave up 4 bases and V 6 bases, and 14 bases lay outside the gene matches. CDR3 sequence reads: CASSARAGTGALNEKLFF. Here the CDR3 DNA reads TGTGCCAGCAGCGCCAGGGCGGGGACAGGGGCGCTTAATGAAAAACTGTTTTTT.

This chain uses TRBV7-9 with TRBJ2-7, with D uncertain. V was cut by 0 bases and J by 2 bases, with 11 bases left in between. Germline V lookup: CDR1 SEHNR, CDR2 FQNEAQ (reference sequence). This CDR3 spans 15 amino acids. CDR3 amino acids: CASSLALITPYEQYF. The CDR3 bases are TGTGCCAGCAGCTTAGCGTTAATAACCCCCTACGAGCAGTACTTC.

In its sample, this clonotype was seen many times. V is TRBV6-6 and J is TRBJ1-4; perhaps TRBD1 as D (6 bases). Trimming left V 2 bases short and J 11 bases short, with 15 bases between. The CDR3 totals 14 residues. Germline V CDR1 and CDR2: MNHNY, SVGAGI (reference sequence). CDR3 sequence reads: CASSYGERQDKLFF. DNA of the CDR3: TGTGCCAGCAGTTACGGGGAGAGACAGGACAAACTGTTTTTT.

This clonotype was counted at least ten times. The chain combines TRBV24-1 with TRBJ1-4, with TRBD1 matching 9 bases. Trimming cost V 4 bases and J 8 bases; bases outside gene matches: 7. Germline CDR1 and CDR2: KGHDR and SFDVKD. CDR3 size: 15 residues. Written as DNA, the CDR3 is TGTGCCACCAGTGACACAGGGGGCGGTTTGGAAAAACTGTTTTTT. It yields the protein CATSDTGGGLEKLFF.